Sequencing of this T cell receptor beta chain was carried out in a study of cytomegalovirus exposure and HLA in healthy donors. A multiplex PCR was run with 60 Vbeta primers and 13 Jbeta primers. Sequenced by immunoSEQ multiplex PCR; TCRdb stores in-frame clones only, minus some. The sample lists around 200,000 clones, less than 80% seen once, with about 4.4% in the top ten. Points from the study as a whole: Most subjects' HLA-A and HLA-B alleles were reportedly predicted from TCR beta sequences. Cytomegalovirus-associated TCR beta chains were listed, numbering 150 to 200. Confirmation in vitro established that a few CMV-associated chains were specific for CMV antigens.

The germline V and J ends were trimmed by 0 bases and 4 bases, with 13 bases remaining between them. The CDR3 is 16 amino acids. Germline V gene data show CDR1 as SGHRS and CDR2 as YFSETQ. Whereas donors were nominally healthy upon sampling, unrecorded immune exposures were probable. About this clone: The antigen remains unidentified.

The rearrangement joins TRBV5-1 to TRBJ2-2, with TRBD1 as a possible D gene (5 bases). The origin of this receptor is a woman in her 30s in good health and CMV-seropositive. The sample was PBMCs. The CDR3: CASSLAGQGGTGELFF. The CDR3 nucleotides read TGCGCCAGCAGCTTGGCCGGGCAGGGTGGCACCGGGGAGCTGTTTTTT.